The rows below give T cell receptor beta chains drawn from one sample of a study of cytomegalovirus exposure and HLA in healthy donors. Profiled with immunoSEQ multiplex PCR; TCRdb holds only in-frame clones, not every one. The sample comprises 160,000 or so clones, about 80% of which are singletons, and about 2.4% rests with the top ten. The sequencing sample was made of PBMCs. These TCRs come from a man aged 55 to 69 in good health and CMV-seronegative. The CDR3 runs from the conserved cysteine through the conserved F or W.

>TRBV7-2
CASSLALAIYNEQFF
>TRBV12-5
CASRAGVGEKLFF
>TRBV4-3
CASSQEAGQGYSEQYF
>TRBV5-5
CASSPKTGHNEQFF
>TRBV29-1
CSVERGFNEQYF
>TRBV6-6
CASSYSTGNEQYF
>TRBV7-2
CASSLASGPAGTQYF
>TRBV2
CASSPPISNQPQHF
>TRBV5-1
CASSLGANTEAFF
>TRBV6-6
CASSNLGQVNTGELFF
>TRBV5-8
CASSLWTGGNQPQHF
>TRBV15
CATSRATVPSNQPQHF
>TRBV19
CASRRSNRDVPYEQYF
>TRBV4-2
CASSQDSGYETQYF
>TRBV9
CASSVQLEGETQYF
>TRBV19
CASSPRVTSGIRGETQYF
>TRBV7-2
CASSLPLAGGNNEQFF
>TRBV13
CASSPGRGLETQYF
>TRBV30
CAWSSTGSEQYF
>TRBV11-2
CASSLDGGNGANVLTF
>TRBV18
CASSSGKNTEAFF
>TRBV7-9
CASSLSSGSQDTQYF
>TRBV6-5
CASSRNYATNEKLFF
>TRBV5-1
CASRPGLASRSYNEQFF
>TRBV4-3
CASSQGGAGGEQYF
>TRBV7-9
CASSPQGQVVIYEQFF
>TRBV2
CASSPRLPGDTQYF
>TRBV5-1
CASSLVQGHAEAFF
>TRBV29-1
CLPEDTEAFF
>TRBV6-6
CASSSGQDRQYF
>TRBV11-2
CASTPGRGPTYEQYF
>TRBV9
CASRQVNYGYTF